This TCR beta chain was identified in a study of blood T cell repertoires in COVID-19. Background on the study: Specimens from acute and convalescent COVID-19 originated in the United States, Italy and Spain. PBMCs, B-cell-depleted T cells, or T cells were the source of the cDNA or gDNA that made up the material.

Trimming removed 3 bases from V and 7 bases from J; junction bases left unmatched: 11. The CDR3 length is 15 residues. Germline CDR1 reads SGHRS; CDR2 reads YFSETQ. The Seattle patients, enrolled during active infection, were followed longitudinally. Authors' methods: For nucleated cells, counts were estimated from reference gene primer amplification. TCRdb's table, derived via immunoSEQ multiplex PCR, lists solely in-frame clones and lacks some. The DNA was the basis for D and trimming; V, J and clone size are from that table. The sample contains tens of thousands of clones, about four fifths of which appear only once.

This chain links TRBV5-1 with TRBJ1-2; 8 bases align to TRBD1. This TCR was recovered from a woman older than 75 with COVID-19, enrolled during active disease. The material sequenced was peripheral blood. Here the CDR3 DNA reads TGCGCCAGCAGCTCGGAGGGACAGGTTGGACTTGGCTACACCTTC. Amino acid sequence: CASSSEGQVGLGYTF.